This entry lists 23 T cell receptor beta chains sequenced from one sample in a study of cytomegalovirus exposure and HLA in healthy donors. Primers for the PCR totalled 60 Vbeta and 13 Jbeta. Libraries were prepared by immunoSEQ multiplex PCR; TCRdb keeps only in-frame clonotypes and omits some of them. The sample yields more than 150,000 clones, 80% seen once. The sample taken for sequencing was PBMCs. The origin of the receptors is a woman in her thirties in good health and CMV-seronegative.

The chain joins TRBV7-2 to TRBJ1-2; D unresolved. The CDR3 sequence is 12 residues long. With 1 base removed from V and 8 bases from J, the gap between germline ends came to 8 bases. The germline gives CDR1 SGHTA, CDR2 FQGNSA. CDR3 sequence: CASSLVQYGYTF. For the CDR3, the DNA is TGTGCCAGCAGCTTAGTGCAGTACGGCTACACCTTC.

This clone was recorded a few times. The rearrangement joins TRBV15 to TRBJ1-5; tentatively, D is TRBD1 (5 bases). V dropped 3 bases and J dropped 7 bases, with 10 bases sitting between them. The CDR3 extends over 13 amino acids. Germline V gives CDR1 LNHNV, CDR2 YYDKDF (reference sequence). CDR3 sequence (DNA): TGTGCCACCAGCAGGGACATGACGCAGCCCCAGCATTTT. This sequence encodes CATSRDMTQPQHF. Using reference TRBV15 and TRBJ1-5 for the parts outside the CDR3, the full variable domain is DAMVIQNPRYQVTQFGKPVTLSCSQTLNHNVMYWYQQKSSQAPKLLFHYYDKDFNNEADTPDNFQSRRPNTSFCFLDIRSPGLGDTAMYLCATSRDMTQPQHFGDGTRLSIL.

The chain is built from TRBV18 and TRBJ2-3; 7 bases match TRBD1. In germline, CDR1 is KGHSH, CDR2 LQKENI. J gave up 1 base and V 2 bases, and 9 bases lay outside the gene matches. The length of the CDR3 is 17 residues. CDR3 sequence reads: CASSPLNKGAGTDTQYF. The CDR3 DNA sequence: TGTGCCAGCTCACCATTGAATAAGGGGGCAGGCACAGATACGCAGTATTTT. Based on the CDR3 plus reference TRBV18 and TRBJ2-3, the full variable domain is NAGVMQNPRHLVRRRGQEARLRCSPMKGHSHVYWYRQLPEEGLKFMVYLQKENIIDESGMPKERFSAEFPKEGPSILRIQQVVRGDSAAYFCASSPLNKGAGTDTQYFGPGTRLTVL.

This sequence joins TRBV2 and TRBJ1-2; perhaps TRBD1 as D (5 bases). CDR1 and CDR2 (germline): SNHLY, FYNNEI. The CDR3 is 14 residues long. Trimming removed 6 bases at V and 8 bases at J, with 19 bases between. CDR3 sequence reads: CASRPGGVLYGYTF. The CDR3 DNA follows: TGTGCCAGCAGGCCGGGAGGGGTTTTGTACGGCTACACCTTC.

J is TRBJ2-7 and V is TRBV6-5, with 10 bases aligning to TRBD2. V lost 6 bases to trimming and J lost 3 bases; unmatched junction nucleotides: 5. The V gene's germline CDR1 is MNHEY and CDR2 SVGAGI. The CDR3 is made up of 14 amino acids. The CDR3 DNA reads as TGTGCCAGCAGACCTGGACTAGCGGACTACGAGCAGTACTTC. This sequence encodes CASRPGLADYEQYF.

V gene TRBV19 combines with J gene TRBJ1-1, with a weak D call TRBD1 (5 bases). V was shortened by 5 bases and J by 11 bases, with 18 bases between the two germline ends. This CDR3 contains 13 residues. Germline values: CDR1 LNHDA, CDR2 SQIVND (reference sequence). This chain's CDR3 is CASSVLWGVEAFF. CDR3 sequence (DNA): TGTGCCAGTAGTGTACTCTGGGGGGTCGAGGCTTTCTTT.

This sequence joins TRBV5-6 and TRBJ2-2, with 9 positions matching TRBD1. The CDR3 sequence is 16 residues long. Germline V gives CDR1 SGHDT, CDR2 YYEEEE. The ends lost 3 bases at V and 3 bases at J; junction bases unmatched: 6. CDR3 nucleotide sequence: TGTGCCAGCAGCTACATAGGGACAGGGCACACCGGGGAGCTGTTTTTT. It encodes CASSYIGTGHTGELFF.

V usage is TRBV2 and J usage is TRBJ2-5; 10 bases align to TRBD2. The germline CDR1 and CDR2 sequences are SNHLY and FYNNEI. The CDR3 consists of 15 residues. After removal of 7 bases from V and 4 bases from J, the junction contained 9 bases not matched to a gene. The CDR3 sequence: CASTLAGGTGETQYF. The CDR3 bases are TGTGCCAGCACCTTAGCGGGGGGAACCGGAGAGACCCAGTACTTC. Full variable domain (outside the CDR3, taken from reference TRBV2 and TRBJ2-5): EPEVTQTPSHQVTQMGQEVILRCVPISNHLYFYWYRQILGQKVEFLVSFYNNEISEKSEIFDDQFSVERPDGSNFTLKIRSTKLEDSAMYFCASTLAGGTGETQYFGPGTRLLVL.

CDR3 amino acids: CASSRGGVDQPQHF. CDR3 DNA sequence: TGTGCCAGCTCCCGGGGGGGTGTGGATCAGCCCCAGCATTTT. This sequence joins TRBV18 and TRBJ1-5; D is possibly TRBD1 (5 bases). Germline loops: CDR1 KGHSH, CDR2 LQKENI. V was shortened by 6 bases and J by 5 bases, with 14 bases between the two germline ends. This CDR3 contains 14 residues.

This sequence joins TRBV5-1 and TRBJ1-1; TRBD1 might be the D (6 bases). V was pared by 3 bases and J by 0 bases, with 12 bases between. This CDR3 comprises 15 residues. Germline V gene sequence: CDR1 SGHRS, CDR2 YFSETQ. The CDR3: CASSSKGGMNTEAFF. The CDR3 DNA follows: TGCGCCAGCAGCTCCAAAGGGGGAATGAACACTGAAGCTTTCTTT.

CDR3 sequence: CASSLQGGAYNEQFF. The CDR3 DNA reads TGTGCCAGCAGCTTACAGGGAGGGGCTTACAATGAGCAGTTCTTC. This sequence joins TRBV5-6 and TRBJ2-1; the D gene is possibly TRBD2 (7 bases). CDR3 length equals 15 residues. V gave up 2 bases and J gave up 4 bases, with 13 bases separating them. The V gene's germline CDR1 is SGHDT and CDR2 YYEEEE.

Note on this clone: One end of the junction is discordant with germline, which a read error may explain. The genes are TRBV6-6 and TRBJ2-3, with TRBD2 as a possible D gene (7 bases). CDR3 size: 15 residues. Germline V gives CDR1 MNHNY, CDR2 SVGAGI (reference sequence). The DNA for the CDR3 is TGTGCCAGCAGGTACTCTAGGGGGGGCGCCGATACGCAGTATTTT. This translates into CASRYSRGGADTQYF.

The chain combines TRBV6-5 with TRBJ1-1; 7 bases align to TRBD1. J gave up 4 bases and V 4 bases, and 12 bases lay outside the gene matches. The CDR3 consists of 16 residues. Per the germline V gene, CDR1 is MNHEY and CDR2 is SVGAGI. The CDR3 here is CASSSVVLQGSTEAFF. The CDR3 coding sequence is TGTGCCAGCAGTTCCGTAGTCCTACAGGGGAGCACTGAAGCTTTCTTT.

This rearrangement joins TRBV29-1 to TRBJ2-5, with D possibly TRBD1 on 5 matching bases. Germline CDR1 SQVTM, CDR2 ANQGSEA. With 3 bases removed from V and 2 bases from J, the gap between germline ends came to 7 bases. This CDR3 has 12 residues. This CDR3 is CSVDDRQETQYF. In DNA form, the CDR3 reads TGCAGCGTTGATGACAGACAAGAGACCCAGTACTTC. Together with reference TRBV29-1 and TRBJ2-5, the CDR3 gives the full variable domain: SAVISQKPSRDICQRGTSLTIQCQVDSQVTMMFWYRQQPGQSLTLIATANQGSEATYESGFVIDKFPISRPNLTFSTLTVSNMSPEDSSIYLCSVDDRQETQYFGPGTRLLVL.

The chain carries TRBV5-4 and TRBJ1-2; the match to TRBD1 covers 9 bases. CDR1 and CDR2 (germline): SGHNT, YYREEE (reference sequence). V lost 2 bases to trimming and J lost 2 bases; unmatched junction nucleotides: 1. The CDR3 totals 14 residues. The CDR3 DNA is TGTGCCAGCAGCTTCGACAGGGGGAACTATGGCTACACCTTC. Amino acids: CASSFDRGNYGYTF.

The rearrangement uses TRBV4-1 and TRBJ2-7, with 7 bases lining up with TRBD1. Germline assignment: CDR1 MGHRA and CDR2 YSYEKL. The CDR3 sequence is 14 residues long. V gave up 1 base and J gave up 2 bases; unmatched junction bases: 2. DNA for the CDR3: TGCGCCAGCAGCCAAGGGGACAGTACCTACGAGCAGTACTTC. It translates to CASSQGDSTYEQYF.

The chain has TRBV18 and TRBJ1-1; 7 nucleotides agree with TRBD1. V lost 8 bases and J lost 1; bases outside the gene matches: 4. The CDR3 extends over 13 amino acids. From germline, CDR1 is KGHSH and CDR2 LQKENI. CDR3 nucleotide sequence: TGTGCCAGCGCCCAGGGGGGGAACACTGAAGCTTTCTTT. Its protein is CASAQGGNTEAFF.

V and J are TRBV10-1 and TRBJ1-1; maybe TRBD1 (6 bases). Trimming pared 0 bases from V and 7 bases from J, leaving 12 bases between. The length of the CDR3 is 14 residues. Germline V lookup: CDR1 WNHNN, CDR2 SYGVQD (reference sequence). The CDR3 bases are TGCGCCAGCAGTGAGTCCGGCGGGGGCGGTGAAGCTTTCTTT. Protein product: CASSESGGGGEAFF.

V is TRBV29-1 and J is TRBJ1-1, with 9 bases identical to TRBD1. Germline loops: CDR1 SQVTM, CDR2 ANQGSEA. The CDR3 runs to 14 residues. The V gene end was trimmed by 7 bases and the J gene end by 6 bases; junction bases not matched to a gene: 12. The DNA of the CDR3 is TGCAGCGCAAAGACAGGGGGGGGTTTAGCTGAAGCTTTCTTT. It specifies CSAKTGGGLAEAFF.

This chain's CDR3 is CASSLYDMRLNYGYTF. In DNA form, the CDR3 reads TGTGCCAGCAGCTTATATGATATGAGACTTAACTATGGCTACACCTTC. V usage is TRBV7-9 and J usage is TRBJ1-2; the D is unclear. The V end was cut by 2 bases, the J end by 1 base, with 14 bases between. This CDR3 is 16 amino acids long. Germline V gives CDR1 SEHNR, CDR2 FQNEAQ (reference sequence).

This chain links TRBV29-1 with TRBJ2-3; tentatively, D is TRBD2 (6 bases). Trimming removed 4 bases from V and 2 bases from J, with 7 bases in between. The CDR3 covers 12 residues. Per germline, CDR1 SQVTM and CDR2 ANQGSEA. The CDR3 bases are TGCAGCGTTGTACTAGCCACAGATACGCAGTATTTT. This codes for CSVVLATDTQYF.

The chain is built from TRBV30 and TRBJ2-7, with 14 bases that match TRBD2. Germline assignment: CDR1 GTSNPN and CDR2 SVGIG (reference sequence). V was pared by 3 bases and J by 4 bases, with 8 bases of the junction left unmatched. The CDR3 runs 16 residues. The CDR3 DNA reads TGTGCCTGGAGCGACAGACTAGCGGGGGGGCAATACGAGCAGTACTTC. This encodes CAWSDRLAGGQYEQYF. Complete variable domain (other parts from reference TRBV30 and TRBJ2-7): SQTIHQWPATLVQPVGSPLSLECTVEGTSNPNLYWYRQAAGRGLQLLFYSVGIGQISSEVPQNLSASRPQDRQFILSSKKLLLSDSGFYLCAWSDRLAGGQYEQYFGPGTRLTVT.

This chain connects TRBV5-1 to TRBJ1-1, with 7 bases fitting TRBD1. The germline V gene has CDR1 SGHRS and CDR2 YFSETQ. The V segment lost 1 base and the J segment 0 bases; nucleotides outside the gene matches: 12. The CDR3 totals 18 residues. CDR3 bases: TGCGCCAGCAGCTTGTATCATGGGACAGCCCGGATGAACACTGAAGCTTTCTTT. Protein: CASSLYHGTARMNTEAFF.